This T cell receptor (beta chain) came from a study of long-term antiretroviral therapy in people with HIV (dated by TCRdb to the early 2020s). The study in broad terms: Collection of the earliest samples took place about a decade ahead of the 2015 WHO recommendation for immediate ART, at a time when ART was typically delayed until CD4 counts fell. About two fifths of the roughly 30 participants with HIV were female. No cross-contamination during QIAcube processing was shown when test extractions of a monoclonal T-cell line were performed alongside about 30 polyclonal samples. This retrospective serial study examined whether starting ART and sustained HIV suppression were associated with changes in the composition and diversity of the TRB repertoire in peripheral blood. From some 30 adults with confirmed HIV infection, the cohort provided 192 cryopreserved PBMC samples, gathered serially across a mean of about six years (range 1-12). Results and caveats for the whole study, not just this receptor: Because cell numbers in pre-ART samples were limited, unsorted PBMC were profiled instead of sorted CD4+ and CD8+ T cells. ART initiation was associated with a significant increase in TRB diversity, but diversity stayed significantly below transplant donor controls even after long-term ART. Owing to limited PBMC availability, only the TCR beta chain was sequenced, without alpha chain pairing. Samples dated from about 2004 to 2017, and the ART regimens used may be less effective than current ones. HIV repertoires had narrower CDR3 length ranges than controls, and the network structure suggested an antigen-experienced repertoire that shifted only slightly toward naive after ART. Expanded TRB clones identified before ART initiation dominated the repertoire at all time points, although this dominance fluctuated and declined in many PLHIV after ART. Inferences about post-ART repertoire changes were limited because no data were available on ART adherence, viral resistance or therapy changes.

The immunoSEQ hsTCRB v3.0 assay was used at survey level resolution for TRB variable region sequencing. TRB sequencing targeted a depth of about 35,000-50,000 T-cell genomes per sample. An Illumina MiSeq with a v3 150-cycle kit was used to sequence the pooled TRB libraries. The source study handled its data this way. Analysis of repertoires was carried out in R inside a reproducible Nextflow workflow spanning QC, data transformation and analysis. Custom analyses were implemented in LymphoSeq2, an R package for AIRR-Seq data exploration. A few samples yielding fewer than 5000 total TRB sequences were excluded, leaving around 200 analyzed HIV repertoires. Among the roughly 180 retained HIV repertoires, 55 to 65 were collected before ART initiation and 120 to 130 after ART initiation. Repertoires were downsampled to 5000 TRB nucleotide sequences, with summary statistics averaged over 100 downsampling iterations. Only TRB sequences with CDR3 regions of at least seven amino acids were retained for analysis. A Shannon entropy-derived clonality score and the Gini coefficient were used to measure diversity. In the repertoire networks, any two of the top 5000 CDR3 amino acid sequences were linked whenever the two sequences differed by an edit distance of one. For TRB CDR3 amino acid sequences, antigen specificity groups and MHC restriction were predicted with GLIPH2. Known CMV, EBV, HIV or tissue antigen associations were flagged by matching CDR3 amino acid sequences against VDJdb and McPAS-TCR. Pre-ART, post-ART and control groups were compared with Wilcoxon signed-rank tests and Holm-Bonferroni correction. The table was pulled from immuneACCESS by TCRdb, which kept in-frame rearrangements only. Such tables lose some clones; where checked, under half of the loss comes from unresolved V genes, and the rest has no known cause. V, J and clone size are those of that table, while D and trimming were read from the DNA. The sample table lists about 33,000 clones, more than 95% of them with a count of one. Approximately 2.9% of the sample lies in the top ten.

Inclusion was restricted to participants for whom at least one PBMC sample before ART initiation and at least two post-ART samples were available. Treatment was received in the United States of America by all participants with HIV. Cryopreserved samples of about 0.95-11 million PBMC were thawed and washed before DNA extraction. At the time of the earliest PBMC sample, participants with HIV were aged between about 20 and 60 years. PBMC samples were contributed by each participant from 1-4 timepoints before ART initiation and 2-8 timepoints after ART initiation, with a median of 7 samples. Serial HIV viral load, CD4+ T-cell count, ART history and demographic data were obtained for every participant. A Qiagen kit on a QIAcube was used to extract genomic DNA from unsorted PBMC, with samples processed in batches of 12. As to this clone: It has no known antigen specificity. No base quality values were provided; no much bigger clone lies one nucleotide off.

Reading from cysteine to phenylalanine, the CDR3 counts 13 amino acids. CDR3 DNA only is kept here, 39 bases in frame from base 1. At the junction V is shortened by 2 bases and J by 1 base, with 5 bases in between. From a lookup of the germline V gene, CDR1 and CDR2 are KGHSH and LQKENI. The chain was built from TRBV18 and TRBJ1-1; the D gene lacks a confident call. The sequence was obtained from a young man with HIV. The sequencing here drew on unsorted PBMCs, taken 6.9 years after starting antiretroviral therapy. The CDR3 in this case is CASSPKGNTEAFF. The nucleotide sequence is TGTGCCAGCTCACCAAAAGGGAACACTGAAGCTTTCTTT.